The rows below give T cell receptor beta chains drawn from one sample of a study of technical replicates of blood from a few donors. Assay: immunoSEQ multiplex PCR; the TCRdb copy retains only in-frame clones and omits some. The data hold under 85,000 clones, with just under 95% observed a single time. Specimen: T cells isolated from PBMCs. The receptors come from a human donor in good health. The CDR3 runs from the conserved cysteine through the conserved F or W. The order of the fields is J gene, clone size, V gene, D gene, CDR3 DNA, CDR3 protein. A D gene is named only where the DNA matches it firmly. Size is stated for part of the rows, as once, few or many counts, or as a class when the clone is expanded.

j_gene: TRBJ1-1
abundance: -
v_gene: TRBV5-1
d_gene: -
CDR3nt: TGCGCCAGCAGCTTGGCCGGGGAGGGGAGGAACACTGAAGCTTTCTTT
CDR3aa: CASSLAGEGRNTEAFF

j_gene: TRBJ1-1
abundance: -
v_gene: TRBV29-1
d_gene: -
CDR3nt: TGCAGCGTTGGGTGGAGGGAGGCTTTCTTT
CDR3aa: CSVGWREAFF

j_gene: TRBJ1-2
abundance: -
v_gene: TRBV9
d_gene: -
CDR3nt: TGTGCCAGCAGCGTATCGCGGGCCTCCTCTAACTATGGCTACACCTTC
CDR3aa: CASSVSRASSNYGYTF

j_gene: TRBJ2-2
abundance: -
v_gene: TRBV4-3
d_gene: TRBD1
CDR3nt: TGCGCCAGCAGCCAAGATCCCAGGGGGCCCGGGGAGCTGTTTTTT
CDR3aa: CASSQDPRGPGELFF

j_gene: TRBJ1-4
abundance: -
v_gene: TRBV10-3
d_gene: -
CDR3nt: TGTGCCATCGGGGGGGCAACTAATGAAAAACTGTTTTTT
CDR3aa: CAIGGATNEKLFF

j_gene: TRBJ2-1
abundance: once
v_gene: TRBV2
d_gene: TRBD1
CDR3nt: TGTGCCAGCAGGGAAACAGGGGCGGACAATGAGCAGTTCTTC
CDR3aa: CASRETGADNEQFF

j_gene: TRBJ1-1
abundance: -
v_gene: TRBV4-1
d_gene: -
CDR3nt: TGCGCCAGCAGCCAAGAGGGCCAGCCGAACACTGAAGCTTTCTTT
CDR3aa: CASSQEGQPNTEAFF

j_gene: TRBJ2-7
abundance: once
v_gene: TRBV7-2
d_gene: TRBD1
CDR3nt: TGTGCCAGCAGCTTTGGACAGGGGATAACAGCGCCCTACGAGCAGTACTTC
CDR3aa: CASSFGQGITAPYEQYF

j_gene: TRBJ2-7
abundance: -
v_gene: TRBV4-1
d_gene: -
CDR3nt: TGCGCCAGCAGCCTTTCCGGGACAACCCCCTACGAGCAGTACTTC
CDR3aa: CASSLSGTTPYEQYF

j_gene: TRBJ2-7
abundance: -
v_gene: TRBV11-2
d_gene: -
CDR3nt: TGTGCCAGCAGCCCCGTTGAGTACGAGCAGTACTTC
CDR3aa: CASSPVEYEQYF

j_gene: TRBJ2-3
abundance: few
v_gene: TRBV11-3
d_gene: -
CDR3nt: TGTGCCAGCAGCTTTGAAACAGGGCCTAGCGGTACGCAGTATTTT
CDR3aa: CASSFETGPSGTQYF

j_gene: TRBJ2-1
abundance: -
v_gene: TRBV5-6
d_gene: -
CDR3nt: TGTGCCAGCGGGTGGACGGGAGTCAATGAGCAGTTCTTC
CDR3aa: CASGWTGVNEQFF

j_gene: TRBJ2-7
abundance: -
v_gene: TRBV14
d_gene: TRBD2
CDR3nt: TGTGCCAGCAGCAAAAGAGCGGCGGGAGGGCCCTACGAGCAGTACTTC
CDR3aa: CASSKRAAGGPYEQYF

j_gene: TRBJ2-7
abundance: -
v_gene: TRBV7-9
d_gene: -
CDR3nt: TGTGCCAGCAGTGATAACACATACTACGAGCAGTACTTC
CDR3aa: CASSDNTYYEQYF

j_gene: TRBJ2-7
abundance: -
v_gene: TRBV11-1
d_gene: -
CDR3nt: TGTGCCAGCAGCTTATTCATCTCCTACGAGCAGTACTTC
CDR3aa: CASSLFISYEQYF

j_gene: TRBJ2-7
abundance: -
v_gene: TRBV7-9
d_gene: TRBD2
CDR3nt: TGTGCCAGCAGCTTGGCGGGAGGGCGGATCTACGAGCAGTACTTC
CDR3aa: CASSLAGGRIYEQYF

j_gene: TRBJ2-3
abundance: -
v_gene: TRBV4-3
d_gene: -
CDR3nt: TGCGCCAGCAGCCAAGTAGGAGGGGGCACAGATACGCAGTATTTT
CDR3aa: CASSQVGGGTDTQYF

j_gene: TRBJ2-2
abundance: -
v_gene: TRBV6-1
d_gene: -
CDR3nt: TGTGCCAGCAGTGACAGCGGAGCGAACACCGGGGAGCTGTTTTTT
CDR3aa: CASSDSGANTGELFF

j_gene: TRBJ2-1
abundance: -
v_gene: TRBV9
d_gene: TRBD1
CDR3nt: TGTGCCAGCAGCGTAGCTAGGACAGGGAATGAGCAGTTCTTC
CDR3aa: CASSVARTGNEQFF

j_gene: TRBJ1-1
abundance: -
v_gene: TRBV7-3
d_gene: -
CDR3nt: TGTGCCAGCAGCCCGAGGAGGGTTGACACTGAAGCTTTCTTT
CDR3aa: CASSPRRVDTEAFF

j_gene: TRBJ2-7
abundance: -
v_gene: TRBV29-1
d_gene: TRBD1
CDR3nt: TGCAGCGCCTCGACAGGGGACGACTACGAGCAGTACTTC
CDR3aa: CSASTGDDYEQYF

j_gene: TRBJ2-3
abundance: -
v_gene: TRBV5-4
d_gene: TRBD2
CDR3nt: TGTGCCAGCAGCTTGAGGCCAGCGGGAGAAATAGACACAGATACGCAGTATTTT
CDR3aa: CASSLRPAGEIDTDTQYF

j_gene: TRBJ2-7
abundance: -
v_gene: TRBV7-3
d_gene: TRBD1
CDR3nt: TGTGCCAGCAGCTTAGGGGGACAGTCCTACGAGCAGTACTTC
CDR3aa: CASSLGGQSYEQYF

j_gene: TRBJ2-5
abundance: few
v_gene: TRBV15
d_gene: -
CDR3nt: TGTGCCACCAGCAGATCCACCCGGGAGCGAGAGACCCAGTACTTC
CDR3aa: CATSRSTRERETQYF

j_gene: TRBJ1-1
abundance: -
v_gene: TRBV19
d_gene: -
CDR3nt: TGTGCCAGTAGTTTTCTAAGGGAGTCCACTGAAGCTTTCTTT
CDR3aa: CASSFLRESTEAFF

j_gene: TRBJ2-3
abundance: -
v_gene: TRBV5-1
d_gene: -
CDR3nt: TGCGCCAGCAGCTTGAGTATACCAGGGACACGGGCAGATACGCAGTATTTT
CDR3aa: CASSLSIPGTRADTQYF

j_gene: TRBJ1-2
abundance: -
v_gene: TRBV30
d_gene: -
CDR3nt: TGTGCCTGGAACCTGGACACGTTCTATGGCTACACCTTC
CDR3aa: CAWNLDTFYGYTF

j_gene: TRBJ1-5
abundance: -
v_gene: TRBV18
d_gene: -
CDR3nt: TGTGCCAGCTCACCCGAGGGTGAAAGCAATCAGCCCCAGCATTTT
CDR3aa: CASSPEGESNQPQHF

j_gene: TRBJ2-3
abundance: -
v_gene: TRBV4-3
d_gene: -
CDR3nt: TGCGCCAGCAGTCTGGACGGGGTCACAGATACGCAGTATTTT
CDR3aa: CASSLDGVTDTQYF

j_gene: TRBJ1-2
abundance: -
v_gene: TRBV19
d_gene: -
CDR3nt: TGTGCCAGTAGTATTAGTTCAGGGTTCGTTGGCTACACCTTC
CDR3aa: CASSISSGFVGYTF

j_gene: TRBJ2-7
abundance: once
v_gene: TRBV5-1
d_gene: -
CDR3nt: TGCGCCAGCAGCTTGACTAGCCTCTACGAGCAGTACTTC
CDR3aa: CASSLTSLYEQYF

j_gene: TRBJ2-1
abundance: -
v_gene: TRBV12-2
d_gene: -
CDR3nt: TGTGCAAGTCGCTTCACCGGTTCGGGACTACTTGACAATGAGCAGTTCTTC
CDR3aa: CASRFTGSGLLDNEQFF

j_gene: TRBJ1-2
abundance: -
v_gene: TRBV4-3
d_gene: -
CDR3nt: TGCGCCAGCAGCCAAGCCGCGACAACAGAGAGTGGCTACACCTTC
CDR3aa: CASSQAATTESGYTF

j_gene: TRBJ2-2
abundance: -
v_gene: TRBV7-3
d_gene: TRBD2
CDR3nt: TGTGCCAGCAGCCCCCGCGGGGGTTGGGGTGGCACCGGGGAGCTGTTTTTT
CDR3aa: CASSPRGGWGGTGELFF

j_gene: TRBJ2-1
abundance: -
v_gene: TRBV11-3
d_gene: -
CDR3nt: TGTGCCAGCAGCCGAAGCGTGTCCAATGAGCAGTTCTTC
CDR3aa: CASSRSVSNEQFF

j_gene: TRBJ1-1
abundance: -
v_gene: TRBV19
d_gene: TRBD1
CDR3nt: TGTGCCAGTAGTCCCACAGGGGGGACTGAAGCTTTCTTT
CDR3aa: CASSPTGGTEAFF

j_gene: TRBJ2-7
abundance: -
v_gene: TRBV11-1
d_gene: -
CDR3nt: TGTGCCAGCAGCTTACCCCACCCTAACAGGCTCGTGATCCTTTACGAGCAGTACTTC
CDR3aa: CASSLPHPNRLVILYEQYF

j_gene: TRBJ2-3
abundance: -
v_gene: TRBV5-1
d_gene: -
CDR3nt: TGCGCCAGCAGCTTGAAGAGGGGGTTTTCAGATACGCAGTATTTT
CDR3aa: CASSLKRGFSDTQYF

j_gene: TRBJ1-1
abundance: -
v_gene: TRBV6-5
d_gene: -
CDR3nt: TGTGCCAGCAGCCGCGGGACCGCTGAAGCTTTCTTT
CDR3aa: CASSRGTAEAFF

j_gene: TRBJ1-1
abundance: few
v_gene: TRBV19
d_gene: TRBD1
CDR3nt: TGTGCCACCGCACCCGGGACAGGGGTCTCTGAAGCTTTCTTT
CDR3aa: CATAPGTGVSEAFF